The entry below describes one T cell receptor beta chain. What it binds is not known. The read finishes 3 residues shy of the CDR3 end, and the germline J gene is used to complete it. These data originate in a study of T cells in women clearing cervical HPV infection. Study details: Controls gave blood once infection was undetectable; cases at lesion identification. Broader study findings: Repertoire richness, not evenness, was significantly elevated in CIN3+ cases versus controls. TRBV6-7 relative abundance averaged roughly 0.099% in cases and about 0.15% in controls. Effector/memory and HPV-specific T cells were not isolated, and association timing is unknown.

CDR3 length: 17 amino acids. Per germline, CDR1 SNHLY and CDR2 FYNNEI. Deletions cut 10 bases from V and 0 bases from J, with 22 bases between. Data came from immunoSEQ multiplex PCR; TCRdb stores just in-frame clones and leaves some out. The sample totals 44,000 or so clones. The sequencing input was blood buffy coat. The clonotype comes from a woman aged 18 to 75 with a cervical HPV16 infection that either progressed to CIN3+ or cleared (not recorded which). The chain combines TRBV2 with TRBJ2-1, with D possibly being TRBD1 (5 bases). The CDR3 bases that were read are TGTGCCAAAACAGGTAGCCAAGGCCCTTCCTCCTACAATGAG. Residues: CAKTGSQGPSSYNE. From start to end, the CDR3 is CAKTGSQGPSSYNEQFF.